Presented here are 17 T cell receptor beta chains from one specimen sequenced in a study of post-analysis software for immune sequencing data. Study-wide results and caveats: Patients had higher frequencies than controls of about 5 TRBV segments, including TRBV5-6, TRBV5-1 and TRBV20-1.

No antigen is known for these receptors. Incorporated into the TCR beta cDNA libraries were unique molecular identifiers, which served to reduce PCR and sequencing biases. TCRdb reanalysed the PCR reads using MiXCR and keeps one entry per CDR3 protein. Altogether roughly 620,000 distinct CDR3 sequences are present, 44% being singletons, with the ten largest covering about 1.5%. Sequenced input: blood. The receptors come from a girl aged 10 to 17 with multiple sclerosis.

The CDR3 nucleotides are TGTGCCAGCAGTTTAACCGTTCGTAAGAATGAGCAGTACTTC. As protein: CASSLTVRKNEQYF. The gene calls are TRBV12-3 or TRBV12-4 and TRBJ2-5; D uncertain. The V end was cut by 2 bases, the J end by 11 bases, with 18 bases between. The CDR3 length is 14 residues.

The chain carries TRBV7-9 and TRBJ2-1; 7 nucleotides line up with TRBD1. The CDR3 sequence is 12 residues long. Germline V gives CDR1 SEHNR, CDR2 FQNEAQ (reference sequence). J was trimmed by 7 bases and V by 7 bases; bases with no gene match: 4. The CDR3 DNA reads TGTGCCAGCAAGACAGGGTCTAATGAGCAGTTCTTC. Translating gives CASKTGSNEQFF.

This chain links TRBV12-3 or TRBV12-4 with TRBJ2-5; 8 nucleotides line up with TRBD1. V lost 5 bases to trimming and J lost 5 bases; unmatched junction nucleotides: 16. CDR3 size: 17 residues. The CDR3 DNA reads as TGTGCCAGCAGTATCCGAGGACAGGGTGAGATGCCGGAGACCCAGTACTTC. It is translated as CASSIRGQGEMPETQYF.

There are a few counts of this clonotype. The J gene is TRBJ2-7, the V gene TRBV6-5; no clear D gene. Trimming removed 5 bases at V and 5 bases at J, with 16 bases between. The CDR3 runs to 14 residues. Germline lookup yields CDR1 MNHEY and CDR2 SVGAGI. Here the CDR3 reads CASSLYSVRDEQYF. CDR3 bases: TGTGCCAGCAGTCTCTATTCAGTCCGAGACGAGCAGTACTTC.

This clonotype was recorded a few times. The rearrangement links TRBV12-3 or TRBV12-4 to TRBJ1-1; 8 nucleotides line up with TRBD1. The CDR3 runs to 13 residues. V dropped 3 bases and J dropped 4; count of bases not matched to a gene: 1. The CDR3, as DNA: TGTGCCAGCAGTTTCACAGGGGGCACTGAAGCTTTCTTT. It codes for CASSFTGGTEAFF.

This chain's CDR3 is CASSQTAGTSGSNEQFF. The CDR3 DNA sequence: TGCGCCAGCAGCCAAACCGCCGGGACTAGCGGGTCGAATGAGCAGTTCTTC. The chain recombines TRBV4-1 with TRBJ2-1; 12 nucleotides agree with TRBD2. This CDR3 has 17 residues. Germline lookup yields CDR1 MGHRA and CDR2 YSYEKL. J was trimmed by 7 bases and V by 2 bases; bases with no gene match: 9.

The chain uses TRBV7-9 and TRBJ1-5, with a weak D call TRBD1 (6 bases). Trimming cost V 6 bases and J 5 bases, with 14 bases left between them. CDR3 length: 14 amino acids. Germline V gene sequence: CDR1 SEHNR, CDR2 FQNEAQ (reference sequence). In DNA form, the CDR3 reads TGTGCCAGCAGTCTAGGGGGGGTGGATCAGCCCCAGCATTTT. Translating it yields CASSLGGVDQPQHF.

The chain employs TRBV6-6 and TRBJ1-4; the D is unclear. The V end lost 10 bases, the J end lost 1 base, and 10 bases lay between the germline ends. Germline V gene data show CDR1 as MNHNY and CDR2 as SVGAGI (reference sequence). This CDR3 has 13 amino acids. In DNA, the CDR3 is TGTGCCACAACGGAGCGAACTAATGAAAAACTGTTTTTT. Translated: CATTERTNEKLFF.

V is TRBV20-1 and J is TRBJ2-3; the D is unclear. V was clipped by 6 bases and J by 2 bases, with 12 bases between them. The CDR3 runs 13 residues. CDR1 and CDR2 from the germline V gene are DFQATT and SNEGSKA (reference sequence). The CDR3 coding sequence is TGCAGTGCCCAAACAGAGAACACAGATACGCAGTATTTT. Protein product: CSAQTENTDTQYF.

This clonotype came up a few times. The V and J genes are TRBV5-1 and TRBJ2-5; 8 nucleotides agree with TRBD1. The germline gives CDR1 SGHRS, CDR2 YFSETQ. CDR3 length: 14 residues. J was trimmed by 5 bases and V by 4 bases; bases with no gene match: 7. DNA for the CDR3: TGCGCCAGCAGCCCGGGGACAGGCATTGAGACCCAGTACTTC. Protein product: CASSPGTGIETQYF. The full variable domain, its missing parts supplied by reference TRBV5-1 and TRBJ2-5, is KAGVTQTPRYLIKTRGQQVTLSCSPISGHRSVSWYQQTPGQGLQFLFEYFSETQRNKGNFPGRFSGRQFSNSRSEMNVSTLELGDSALYLCASSPGTGIETQYFGPGTRLLVL.

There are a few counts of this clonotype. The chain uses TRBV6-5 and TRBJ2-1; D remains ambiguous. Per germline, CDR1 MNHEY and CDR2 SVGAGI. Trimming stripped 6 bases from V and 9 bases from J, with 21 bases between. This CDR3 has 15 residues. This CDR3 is CASRPPDQGYIEQFF. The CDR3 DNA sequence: TGTGCCAGCAGGCCCCCGGACCAAGGGTATATTGAGCAGTTCTTC.

The CDR3 protein is CASSEPGLATEAFF. CDR3 DNA sequence: TGTGCCAGCAGTGAGCCAGGGCTGGCCACTGAAGCTTTCTTT. V is TRBV6-1 and J is TRBJ1-1, with D possibly TRBD1 on 5 matching bases. This CDR3 region has 14 residues. Germline V lookup: CDR1 MNHNS, CDR2 SASEGT. The ends were cut back, 3 bases at V and 4 bases at J, with 12 bases in the middle.

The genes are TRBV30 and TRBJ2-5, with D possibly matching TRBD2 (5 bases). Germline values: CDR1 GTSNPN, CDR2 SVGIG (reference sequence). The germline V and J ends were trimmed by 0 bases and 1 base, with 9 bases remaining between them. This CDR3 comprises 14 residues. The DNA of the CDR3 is TGTGCCTGGAGTGTGGACTCTCTCCAAGAGACCCAGTACTTC. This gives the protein CAWSVDSLQETQYF.

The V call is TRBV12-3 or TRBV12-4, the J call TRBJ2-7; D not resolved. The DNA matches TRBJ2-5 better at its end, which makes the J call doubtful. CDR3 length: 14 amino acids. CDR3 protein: CASSLGISLETQYF. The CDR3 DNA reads TGTGCCAGCAGTTTGGGAATTTCATTAGAGACCCAGTACTTC.

The CDR3 DNA reads as TGTGCCAGCAGCGTAGAAGGGACAGAAAAAGAGACCCAGTACTTC. Translating it yields CASSVEGTEKETQYF. The rearrangement joins TRBV9 to TRBJ2-7, with 7 positions matching TRBD1. The DNA end favors TRBJ2-5, so the J call may be wrong. The CDR3 is 15 residues long. CDR1 and CDR2 from the germline V gene are SGDLS and YYNGEE.

CDR3 sequence reads: CASSSGGQVVMGELFF. The CDR3 DNA follows: TGTGCCAGCTCGTCCGGGGGACAAGTGGTTATGGGGGAGCTGTTTTTT. The rearrangement joins TRBV12-3 or TRBV12-4 to TRBJ2-2; perhaps D is TRBD1 or TRBD2 (6 bases each). The CDR3 spans 16 residues. Trimming took off 8 bases at V and 8 bases at J, with 24 bases between the two ends.

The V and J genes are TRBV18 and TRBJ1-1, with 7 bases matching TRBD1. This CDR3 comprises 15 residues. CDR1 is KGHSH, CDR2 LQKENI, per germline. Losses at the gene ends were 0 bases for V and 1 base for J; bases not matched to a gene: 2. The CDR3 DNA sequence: TGTGCCAGCTCACCACCCGGGACAGAGAACACTGAAGCTTTCTTT. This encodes CASSPPGTENTEAFF. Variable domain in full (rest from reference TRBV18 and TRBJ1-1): NAGVMQNPRHLVRRRGQEARLRCSPMKGHSHVYWYRQLPEEGLKFMVYLQKENIIDESGMPKERFSAEFPKEGPSILRIQQVVRGDSAAYFCASSPPGTENTEAFFGQGTRLTVV.